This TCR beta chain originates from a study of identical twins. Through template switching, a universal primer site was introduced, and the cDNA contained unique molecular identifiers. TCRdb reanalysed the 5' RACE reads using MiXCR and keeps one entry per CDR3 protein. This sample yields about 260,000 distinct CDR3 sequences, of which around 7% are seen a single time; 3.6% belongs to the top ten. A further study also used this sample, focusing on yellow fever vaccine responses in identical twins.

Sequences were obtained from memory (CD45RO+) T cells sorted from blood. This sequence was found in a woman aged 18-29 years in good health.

Here the CDR3 DNA reads TGTGCCAGCACCCCTAGGGCCCTGGAGCTGTTTTTT. As protein: CASTPRALELFF. The chain recombines TRBV6-1 with TRBJ2-2; D gene ambiguous. The germline V gene has CDR1 MNHNS and CDR2 SASEGT. The CDR3 consists of 12 residues. The ends were cut back, 7 bases at V and 10 bases at J, with 13 bases in the middle.